The 24 T cell receptor beta chains below all came from one sample that was sequenced in a study of blood T cell repertoires in COVID-19. TCRdb's table, derived via immunoSEQ multiplex PCR, lists solely in-frame clones and lacks some. This sample carries around 200,000 clones, around 87% of them seen once, and the ten largest clones take around 2.7%. Material for sequencing was peripheral blood. The receptors derive from a man aged 40-50 years with active or convalescent COVID-19.

The chain combines TRBV5-5 with TRBJ1-6; D gene uncertain. CDR3 length: 16 amino acids. The ends were cut back, 4 bases at V and 3 bases at J, with 14 bases in the middle. In germline, CDR1 is SGHKS, CDR2 YYEKEE (reference sequence). The CDR3 is CASSPPGIDYNSPLHF. CDR3 DNA sequence: TGTGCCAGCAGCCCCCCTGGCATTGACTATAATTCACCCCTCCACTTT.

Points on this clone: Additional DNA sequences in this sample encode the identical CDR3. The chain has TRBV6-5 and TRBJ1-2, with 7 bases lining up with TRBD1. This CDR3 is 11 amino acids long. V lost 5 bases to trimming and J lost 8 bases; unmatched junction nucleotides: 2. CDR1 and CDR2 from the germline V gene are MNHEY and SVGAGI. The chain's CDR3 is CASSQGQGYTF. The CDR3 DNA reads as TGTGCCAGCAGTCAGGGACAGGGCTACACCTTC.

This clone was counted only a few times. This chain connects TRBV14 to TRBJ2-2, with D perhaps matching TRBD2 (6 bases). Deletions cut 1 base from V and 4 bases from J, with 10 bases between. The CDR3 is made up of 15 amino acids. CDR1 and CDR2 from the germline V gene are SGHDN and FVKESK. CDR3 sequence reads: CASSQALGGTGELFF. The CDR3 DNA reads as TGTGCCAGCAGCCAAGCTCTCGGGGGCACCGGGGAGCTGTTTTTT.

The chain is built from TRBV7-8 and TRBJ2-1; 8 nucleotides agree with TRBD1. V lost 5 bases to trimming and J lost 1 base; unmatched junction nucleotides: 7. CDR1 and CDR2 (germline): SGHVS, FQNEAQ. The CDR3 length is 16 residues. CDR3: CASSVPRTGSYNEQFF. CDR3 nucleotide sequence: TGTGCCAGCAGCGTCCCGCGGACAGGGTCCTACAATGAGCAGTTCTTC.

The V and J genes are TRBV5-1 and TRBJ2-7, with D maybe TRBD2 (5 bases). Trimming removed 0 bases at V and 5 bases at J, with 15 bases between. The CDR3 runs 15 residues. CDR1 and CDR2 (germline): SGHRS, YFSETQ. This chain's CDR3 is CASSLGTPTIDEQYF. CDR3 coding DNA: TGCGCCAGCAGCTTGGGGACTCCAACAATCGACGAGCAGTACTTC.

The chain has TRBV6-1 and TRBJ1-2; unclear D gene. The V and J ends lost 1 base and 8 bases respectively, with 11 bases between them. Germline-derived CDR1 and CDR2 are MNHNS and SASEGT. The length of the CDR3 is 13 residues. The CDR3 region has the DNA TGTGCCAGCAGTGAAGTCGGTGGGCAGGGCTACACCTTC. This translates into CASSEVGGQGYTF.

The rearrangement uses TRBV7-2 and TRBJ1-2; TRBD1 is a possible D gene (5 bases). The CDR3 loop spans 16 amino acids. The V and J ends lost 5 bases and 3 bases respectively, with 19 bases between them. In germline, CDR1 is SGHTA, CDR2 FQGNSA. The CDR3 protein is CASSPQLGAGDYGYTF. The DNA for the CDR3 is TGTGCCAGCAGCCCACAGTTAGGGGCGGGGGACTATGGCTACACCTTC.

The rearrangement links TRBV9 to TRBJ2-2; the match to TRBD2 covers 10 bases. Germline V gene lookup returns CDR1 SGDLS and CDR2 YYNGEE. This CDR3 comprises 16 residues. V shed 4 bases and J 4 bases; nucleotides not matched to a gene: 7. As DNA, the CDR3 is TGTGCCAGCAGCCCGCTAGCGGGGGCCCCCACCGGGGAGCTGTTTTTT. Translating gives CASSPLAGAPTGELFF.

The chain uses TRBV10-3 and TRBJ2-3; 7 bases agree with TRBD2. V lost 0 bases and J lost 3; bases outside the gene matches: 3. CDR3 length: 15 amino acids. Germline V gene lookup returns CDR1 ENHRY and CDR2 SYGVKD. CDR3 nucleotides: TGTGCCATCAGTGAGTCAAGAGCGGGGACAGATACGCAGTATTTT. It specifies CAISESRAGTDTQYF.

In this sample, this clone turned up once. The chain links TRBV28 to TRBJ2-5, with 12 bases that match TRBD2. The CDR3 is made up of 21 amino acids. J lost 3 bases, V lost 2 bases, and 19 bases had no gene match. Looked up from germline, CDR1 is MDHEN and CDR2 is SYDVKM. The DNA of the CDR3 is TGTGCCAGCAGTTTACTCCAGACTAGCGGGGGAATCATCCCCCCCAAAGAGACCCAGTACTTC. Protein sequence: CASSLLQTSGGIIPPKETQYF.

The rearrangement uses TRBV5-5 and TRBJ2-3; TRBD2 aligns across 11 bases. CDR3 size: 13 residues. Looked up from germline, CDR1 is SGHKS and CDR2 is YYEKEE (reference sequence). The junction had 8 bases not matched to a gene; V was cut back by 5 bases and J by 12 bases. The CDR3 region has the DNA TGTGCCAGCAGTTTTAGCGGGGGGGCATATCAGTATTTT. Translated, it gives CASSFSGGAYQYF.

This chain connects TRBV18 to TRBJ1-2; D ambiguous. The CDR3 covers 14 residues. Germline CDR1 is KGHSH and CDR2 is LQKENI. V gave up 3 bases and J gave up 3 bases, with 11 bases separating them. This CDR3 is CASSPADRHYGYTF. CDR3 DNA: TGTGCCAGCTCACCCGCGGATCGGCACTATGGCTACACCTTC.

The V gene is TRBV30, the J gene TRBJ2-7; the match to TRBD2 covers 8 bases. Losses at the gene ends were 2 bases for V and 6 bases for J; bases not matched to a gene: 6. The CDR3 extends over 13 amino acids. CDR1 is GTSNPN and CDR2 is SVGIG in the germline V gene (reference sequence). As DNA, the CDR3 is TGTGCCTGGAGTCGGCGGGGGGAGGGCGAGCAGTACTTC. Translated, it gives CAWSRRGEGEQYF.

The chain has TRBV6-6 and TRBJ2-7; D not resolved. This CDR3 region has 13 residues. V lost 4 bases and J lost 2, with 9 bases in between. The germline V gene has CDR1 MNHNY and CDR2 SVGAGI (reference sequence). The CDR3 region is CASSSANTYEQYF. In DNA, the CDR3 is TGTGCCAGCAGTTCCGCAAACACCTACGAGCAGTACTTC.

A single count supports this clone. This chain connects TRBV5-1 to TRBJ1-2; D is perhaps TRBD1 (6 bases). The germline V gene has CDR1 SGHRS and CDR2 YFSETQ. CDR3 length equals 13 residues. Trimming shortened V by 4 bases and J by 7 bases, and 14 bases separated the two germline ends. This CDR3 reads CASSDGTRAGYTF. The CDR3 DNA is TGCGCCAGCAGCGACGGGACACGGGCTGGCTACACCTTC.

J is TRBJ2-1 and V is TRBV28, with 8 positions matching TRBD1. V gave up 6 bases and J gave up 6 bases; unmatched junction bases: 4. The CDR3 spans 13 residues. Germline V gene lookup returns CDR1 MDHEN and CDR2 SYDVKM. The CDR3 DNA sequence: TGTGCCAGCAGGACCCAGGGGGCCAATGAGCAGTTCTTC. It is translated as CASRTQGANEQFF.

The chain combines TRBV5-1 with TRBJ1-2; 8 nucleotides align to TRBD1. CDR1 and CDR2 (germline): SGHRS, YFSETQ. J gave up 4 bases and V 1 base, and 18 bases lay outside the gene matches. This CDR3 spans 19 amino acids. The CDR3 reads CASSLSGRDRPGGGYGYTF. The CDR3 DNA follows: TGCGCCAGCAGCTTGAGCGGCCGGGACAGGCCCGGAGGAGGCTATGGCTACACCTTC.

This chain uses TRBV9 with TRBJ1-4, with 7 bases aligning to TRBD1. CDR1 and CDR2 from the germline V gene are SGDLS and YYNGEE. With V trimmed by 3 bases and J by 6 bases, 5 bases remained unmatched. The CDR3 loop spans 14 amino acids. The CDR3 sequence: CASSATGTDEKLFF. In DNA form, the CDR3 reads TGTGCCAGCAGCGCAACCGGGACAGATGAAAAACTGTTTTTT. The full variable domain, rest sourced from reference TRBV9 and TRBJ1-4, is DSGVTQTPKHLITATGQRVTLRCSPRSGDLSVYWYQQSLDQGLQFLIQYYNGEERAKGNILERFSAQQFPDLHSELNLSSLELGDSALYFCASSATGTDEKLFFGSGTQLSVL.

V usage is TRBV4-1 and J usage is TRBJ2-3; perhaps TRBD2 as D (5 bases). The germline V gene has CDR1 MGHRA and CDR2 YSYEKL. Trimming removed 1 base from V and 2 bases from J, with 10 bases in between. The CDR3 runs to 15 residues. The CDR3 loop reads CASSQVGLTTDTQYF. The CDR3 DNA sequence: TGCGCCAGCAGCCAAGTAGGACTTACCACAGATACGCAGTATTTT.

This rearrangement joins TRBV4-1 to TRBJ1-1, with 9 nucleotides matching TRBD1. J lost 7 bases, V lost 5 bases, and 11 bases had no gene match. Germline values: CDR1 MGHRA, CDR2 YSYEKL. This CDR3 is 15 amino acids long. For the CDR3, the DNA is TGCGCCAGCAGCTCCCGACAGGGGGGATTTGGTGAAGCTTTCTTT. Residues: CASSSRQGGFGEAFF.

V gene TRBV28 combines with J gene TRBJ1-1; 8 bases map to TRBD1. The V gene end was trimmed by 6 bases and the J gene end by 4 bases; junction bases not matched to a gene: 10. In germline, CDR1 is MDHEN, CDR2 SYDVKM. CDR3 length: 15 amino acids. DNA of the CDR3: TGTGCCAGCAGCCCTCCGGACAGGGCGGGCACTGAAGCTTTCTTT. Protein sequence: CASSPPDRAGTEAFF.

Only one count was recorded for this clone. The chain joins TRBV20-1 to TRBJ1-2; D is uncertain. V lost 6 bases and J lost 10, with 12 bases in between. Germline lookup yields CDR1 DFQATT and CDR2 SNEGSKA (reference sequence). The CDR3 is 10 amino acids. The CDR3 loop is CSAPDTYYTF. CDR3 DNA: TGCAGTGCCCCAGACACCTACTACACCTTC.

This sequence joins TRBV6-5 and TRBJ2-3; D gene ambiguous. V lost 4 bases, J lost 2 bases, and 16 bases lay in between. CDR3 size: 16 residues. Germline CDR1 is MNHEY and CDR2 is SVGAGI. In DNA, the CDR3 is TGTGCCAGCAGTTGGCGACCGGAGCCTCCCACAGATACGCAGTATTTT. Protein sequence: CASSWRPEPPTDTQYF.

This chain joins TRBV20-1 and TRBJ1-2, with no clear D. Deletions cut 3 bases from V and 5 bases from J, with 10 bases between. Per the germline V gene, CDR1 is DFQATT and CDR2 is SNEGSKA (reference sequence). This CDR3 is 12 amino acids long. The CDR3, as DNA: TGCAGTGCTAGTATGGTCGGTTATGGCTACACCTTC. It codes for CSASMVGYGYTF.